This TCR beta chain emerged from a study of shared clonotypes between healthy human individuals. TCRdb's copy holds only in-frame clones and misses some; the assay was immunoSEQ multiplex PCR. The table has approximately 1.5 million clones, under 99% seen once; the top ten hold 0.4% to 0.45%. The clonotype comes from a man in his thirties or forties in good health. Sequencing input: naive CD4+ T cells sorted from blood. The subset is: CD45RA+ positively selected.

As DNA, the CDR3 is TGTGCCAGCAGCCCAACCGGGACTAAGCAGTTCTTC. Encoded protein: CASSPTGTKQFF. The chain is built from TRBV7-9 and TRBJ2-1, with 7 bases lining up with TRBD2. Trimming at V came to 5 bases and at J to 11 bases, leaving 6 bases not matched to a gene. Germline values: CDR1 SEHNR, CDR2 FQNEAQ (reference sequence). The CDR3 loop spans 12 amino acids.